This T cell receptor beta chain was observed in a study of blood T cell repertoires in COVID-19. Study at large: Acute-phase and convalescent COVID-19 samples originated in the United States, Italy and Spain. The analysed material was cDNA or gDNA that came from T cells, B-cell-depleted T cells, or PBMCs.

With V trimmed by 4 bases and J by 2 bases, 2 bases remained unmatched. CDR1 and CDR2 from the germline V gene are SGHTA and FQGNSA. The CDR3 extends over 14 amino acids. Profiled with immunoSEQ multiplex PCR; TCRdb holds only in-frame clones, not every one. The data hold about 170,000 clones, with under 90% observed a single time. The TCR originated in an elderly woman with active or convalescent COVID-19. Input material: peripheral blood. This sequence joins TRBV7-2 and TRBJ1-5; 7 nucleotides align to TRBD1. CDR3 in amino acids: CASSSGQGNQPQHF. The CDR3, as DNA: TGTGCCAGCAGCTCCGGACAGGGCAATCAGCCCCAGCATTTT.